This is a list of T cell receptor beta chains from one sample in a study of Ad26.COV2.S vaccination and SARS-CoV-2 variants. Assay used: immunoSEQ multiplex PCR; TCRdb lists only in-frame clones, some missing. The profile shows hundreds of thousands of clones, approximately 90% of them singletons. This sample comprised peripheral blood, obtained in a trial of Ad26.COV2.S vaccine versus placebo. These receptors all stem from a person between 18 and 65 years old who received the Ad26.COV2.S COVID-19 vaccine or a placebo. Each CDR3 is given with its conserved first and last residue. A D gene is named only where the DNA matches it firmly. Expanded clones get a size class; other rows say once, few or many, or leave the size out.

D: NA; V: TRBV10-3; J: TRBJ1-5; size: NA; CDR3: CAISESRQPQHF; DNA: TGTGCCATCAGTGAGTCGAGGCAGCCCCAGCATTTT
D: TRBD1; V: TRBV4-3; J: TRBJ1-2; size: NA; CDR3: CASSQGRGLNYGYTF; DNA: TGCGCCAGCAGCCAAGGAAGGGGGCTTAACTATGGCTACACCTTC
D: NA; V: TRBV6-5; J: TRBJ2-7; size: once; CDR3: CASRPPGAQEQYF; DNA: TGTGCCAGCAGACCGCCAGGCGCTCAAGAGCAGTACTTC
D: NA; V: TRBV6-2/TRBV6-3; J: TRBJ1-4; size: NA; CDR3: CASSGDFRKLFF; DNA: TGTGCCAGCAGTGGAGACTTCCGAAAACTGTTTTTT
D: TRBD2; V: TRBV5-1; J: TRBJ2-7; size: NA; CDR3: CASSRTAGTLPAEQYF; DNA: TGCGCCAGCAGTCGAACAGCGGGAACCCTCCCAGCCGAGCAGTACTTC
D: NA; V: TRBV19; J: TRBJ2-7; size: once; CDR3: CASSTPLAETYEEQYF; DNA: TGTGCCAGTAGTACCCCCTTAGCGGAAACCTACGAGGAGCAGTACTTC
D: TRBD1; V: TRBV5-4; J: TRBJ2-1; size: few; CDR3: CASSLAYTGAEQFF; DNA: TGTGCCAGCAGCTTGGCGTATACAGGGGCCGAGCAGTTCTTC
D: TRBD1; V: TRBV3-1/TRBV3-2; J: TRBJ1-4; size: NA; CDR3: CASRSGTGYQHNEKLFF; DNA: TGTGCCAGCAGGTCCGGGACAGGGTATCAACATAATGAAAAACTGTTTTTT
D: NA; V: TRBV6-6; J: TRBJ2-5; size: NA; CDR3: CASSYSYTQETQYF; DNA: TGTGCCAGCAGTTACTCTTACACCCAAGAGACCCAGTACTTC
D: NA; V: TRBV24-1; J: TRBJ2-3; size: NA; CDR3: CATSDFSWGTLNPDTQYF; DNA: TGTGCCACCAGTGATTTTAGTTGGGGGACACTAAATCCGGATACGCAGTATTTT
D: NA; V: TRBV27; J: TRBJ1-1; size: few; CDR3: CASSARPSTEAFF; DNA: TGTGCCAGCAGTGCCCGCCCGAGCACTGAAGCTTTCTTT
D: NA; V: TRBV7-2; J: TRBJ2-5; size: NA; CDR3: CASSLGGLSETQYF; DNA: TGTGCCAGCAGCTTAGGGGGTCTCTCTGAGACCCAGTACTTC
D: NA; V: TRBV2; J: TRBJ2-1; size: NA; CDR3: CASRQGQRDNEQFF; DNA: TGTGCCAGCAGACAGGGTCAGCGGGACAATGAGCAGTTCTTC
D: TRBD2; V: TRBV12-5; J: TRBJ2-1; size: NA; CDR3: CASGSPAGTSYNEQFF; DNA: TGTGCTAGTGGTTCCCCCGCCGGGACTAGCTACAATGAGCAGTTCTTC
D: TRBD1; V: TRBV28; J: TRBJ1-2; size: NA; CDR3: CASRSGGQANGYTF; DNA: TGTGCCAGCAGGTCGGGAGGACAGGCCAATGGCTACACCTTC
D: NA; V: TRBV6-5; J: TRBJ2-5; size: NA; CDR3: CASSTGRSLKETQYF; DNA: TGTGCCAGCAGCACCGGACGATCTCTGAAAGAGACCCAGTACTTC
D: NA; V: TRBV12-3/TRBV12-4; J: TRBJ2-7; size: NA; CDR3: CASSWGPPNEQYF; DNA: TGTGCCAGCAGTTGGGGACCACCTAACGAGCAGTACTTC
D: NA; V: TRBV11-2; J: TRBJ1-4; size: NA; CDR3: CASSLDTYLNEKLFF; DNA: TGTGCCAGCAGCTTAGACACCTACCTTAATGAAAAACTGTTTTTT
D: TRBD1; V: TRBV18; J: TRBJ1-5; size: NA; CDR3: CASSPGDRDQPQHF; DNA: TGTGCCAGCTCACCGGGGGACAGAGATCAGCCCCAGCATTTT
D: NA; V: TRBV5-8; J: TRBJ2-3; size: NA; CDR3: CASIPRPGGSTDTQYF; DNA: TGTGCCAGCATCCCGAGACCCGGCGGAAGCACAGATACGCAGTATTTT
D: NA; V: TRBV6-1; J: TRBJ2-7; size: NA; CDR3: CASSEGPTYEQYF; DNA: TGTGCCAGCAGTGAGGGACCGACCTACGAGCAGTACTTC
D: NA; V: TRBV6-5; J: TRBJ2-5; size: NA; CDR3: CASTLSAGGGETQYF; DNA: TGTGCCAGCACTCTCTCTGCGGGCGGTGGGGAGACCCAGTACTTC
D: TRBD1; V: TRBV27; J: TRBJ2-3; size: NA; CDR3: CASSLTGQGATDTQYF; DNA: TGTGCCAGCAGTTTAACCGGACAGGGGGCAACAGATACGCAGTATTTT
D: TRBD2; V: TRBV2; J: TRBJ2-5; size: NA; CDR3: CASSGTSGRETQYF; DNA: TGTGCCAGCAGTGGAACTAGCGGGAGGGAGACCCAGTACTTC
D: TRBD1; V: TRBV23-1; J: TRBJ2-5; size: NA; CDR3: CASRTGQGWVETQYF; DNA: TGCGCCAGCAGGACGGGACAGGGTTGGGTGGAGACCCAGTACTTC
D: NA; V: TRBV19; J: TRBJ1-3; size: NA; CDR3: CASSPHIVFSGNTIYF; DNA: TGTGCCAGTAGTCCCCACATCGTCTTCTCTGGAAACACCATATATTTT
D: NA; V: TRBV5-1; J: TRBJ2-3; size: NA; CDR3: CASSVSTDTQYF; DNA: TGCGCCAGCAGCGTTAGCACAGATACGCAGTATTTT
D: NA; V: TRBV12-3/TRBV12-4; J: TRBJ1-2; size: once; CDR3: CASSETLNYGYTF; DNA: TGTGCCAGCAGTGAGACTCTTAACTATGGCTACACCTTC
D: TRBD1; V: TRBV7-9; J: TRBJ1-4; size: NA; CDR3: CASSPGTGWEKLFF; DNA: TGTGCCAGCAGCCCCGGGACAGGGTGGGAAAAACTGTTTTTT
D: TRBD2; V: TRBV20-1; J: TRBJ2-7; size: few; CDR3: CSASPTLAGDYEQYF; DNA: TGCAGTGCTAGTCCCACACTAGCGGGAGACTACGAGCAGTACTTC
D: NA; V: TRBV6-2/TRBV6-3; J: TRBJ1-4; size: NA; CDR3: CASSYSGATNEKLFF; DNA: TGTGCCAGCAGTTACAGCGGTGCAACTAATGAAAAACTGTTTTTT